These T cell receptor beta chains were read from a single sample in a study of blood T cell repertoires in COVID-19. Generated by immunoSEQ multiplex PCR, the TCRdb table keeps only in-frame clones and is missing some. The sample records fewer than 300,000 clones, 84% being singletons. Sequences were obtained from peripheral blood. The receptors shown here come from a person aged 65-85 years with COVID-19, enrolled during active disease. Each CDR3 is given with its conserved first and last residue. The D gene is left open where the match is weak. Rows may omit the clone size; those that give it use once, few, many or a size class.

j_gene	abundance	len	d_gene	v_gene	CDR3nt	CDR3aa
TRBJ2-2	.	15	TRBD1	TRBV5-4	TGTGCCAGCAGCTGGGACAGGCCCAACACCGGGGAGCTGTTTTTT	CASSWDRPNTGELFF
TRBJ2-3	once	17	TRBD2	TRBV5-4	TGTGCCAGCAGCGGGACCGTTGCGGGGGGCGGCCGAGATACGCAGTATTTT	CASSGTVAGGGRDTQYF
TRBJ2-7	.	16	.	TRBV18	TGTGCCAGCTCACCACCTACACTTCAGGGATTCTACGAGCAGTACTTC	CASSPPTLQGFYEQYF
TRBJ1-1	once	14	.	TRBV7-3	TGTGCCAGCAGCTTAATGGGGGGTAACACTGAAGCTTTCTTT	CASSLMGGNTEAFF
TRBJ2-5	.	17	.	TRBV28	TGTGCCAGCAGTTTATTAGCGATCAGGGGACCGCAAGAGACCCAGTACTTC	CASSLLAIRGPQETQYF
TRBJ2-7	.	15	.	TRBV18	TGTGCCAGCTCACCGCCCACACAGAACTCCTACGAGCAGTACTTC	CASSPPTQNSYEQYF
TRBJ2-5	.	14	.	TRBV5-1	TGCGCCAGCAGCTTGGAGGACTACCAAGAGACCCAGTACTTC	CASSLEDYQETQYF
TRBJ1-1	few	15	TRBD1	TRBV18	TGTGCCAGCTCACCCCAGACAGGGGGCAACACTGAAGCTTTCTTT	CASSPQTGGNTEAFF
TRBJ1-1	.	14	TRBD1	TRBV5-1	TGCGCCAGCAGCACCGACAGGGTGGGGACTGAAGCTTTCTTT	CASSTDRVGTEAFF
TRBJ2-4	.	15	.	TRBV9	TGTGCCAGCAGCGTGGGAGGGGGAGCCAAAAACATTCAGTACTTC	CASSVGGGAKNIQYF
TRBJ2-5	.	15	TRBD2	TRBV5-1	TGCGCCAGCAGCTTGGGCCTAGCGGAGCAAGAGACCCAGTACTTC	CASSLGLAEQETQYF
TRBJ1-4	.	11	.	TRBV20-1	TGCAGTGCTGGACTACAGGCCTACCTGTTTTTT	CSAGLQAYLFF
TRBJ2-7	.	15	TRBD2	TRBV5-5	TGTGCCAGCAGCAGGCCCGGGACTAGCGGCTACGAGCAGTACTTC	CASSRPGTSGYEQYF
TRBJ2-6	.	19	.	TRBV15	TGTGCCACCAGCAGAGAGATTGGGGGGGGCCCCTCTGGGGCCAACGTCCTGACTTTC	CATSREIGGGPSGANVLTF
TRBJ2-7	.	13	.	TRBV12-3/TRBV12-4	TGTGCCAGCAGTTTAGCGCTAAGGGGCGAGCAGTACTTC	CASSLALRGEQYF
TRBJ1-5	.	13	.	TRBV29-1	TGCAGTTACAGGGACGAAGGCAATCAGCCCCAGCATTTT	CSYRDEGNQPQHF
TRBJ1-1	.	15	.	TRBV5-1	TGCGCCAGCACTCTAAGTCCGGGGGGTGACACTGAAGCTTTCTTT	CASTLSPGGDTEAFF
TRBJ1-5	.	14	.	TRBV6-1	TGTGCCAGCAGTGAACTTAGAGGGAATCAGCCCCAGCATTTT	CASSELRGNQPQHF
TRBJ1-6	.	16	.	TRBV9	TGTGCCAGCAGCGTGAGCCCCTATTTTACTAATTCACCCCTCCACTTT	CASSVSPYFTNSPLHF
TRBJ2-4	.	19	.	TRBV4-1	TGCGCCAGCAGCCAGGACTCCCCCGCGGTAGCGCTAGCCAAAAACATTCAGTACTTC	CASSQDSPAVALAKNIQYF
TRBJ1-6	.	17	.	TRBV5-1	TGCGCCAGCAGCTTGGGTGGGGGCGCACCGAATAATTCACCCCTCCACTTT	CASSLGGGAPNNSPLHF
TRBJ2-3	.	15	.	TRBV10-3	TGTGCCATCAGCGGAAGGTTTAAGGGGACAGATACGCAGTATTTT	CAISGRFKGTDTQYF
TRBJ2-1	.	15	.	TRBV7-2	TGTGCCAGCAGCGAAGGAGGTGACTCCTACAATGAGCAGTTCTTC	CASSEGGDSYNEQFF
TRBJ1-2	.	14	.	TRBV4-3	TGCGCCAGCAGCCGGGGACTGGACTCTTATGGCTACACCTTC	CASSRGLDSYGYTF
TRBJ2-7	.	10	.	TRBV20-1	TGCAGTGCAAGGGACAACGAGCAGTACTTC	CSARDNEQYF